A single sample is the source of the 10 T cell receptor beta chains below, sequenced in a study of brain T cells in children with intractable seizures. The time point denotes: blood from clinic visit 5 months post-surgery; TSC patient then seizure free. Only in-frame clones appear in the TCRdb table, and some are missing; sequencing was by immunoSEQ multiplex PCR. Counted here are a few hundred thousand clones, more than 85% occurring once; the ten biggest clones make up 5.7%. The source material was peripheral blood, sampled roughly 5 months after surgery. The source is a boy younger than two with tuberous sclerosis and intractable seizures.

The CDR3 DNA reads as TGCGCCAGCCGGGGACTAGTTACAAACGAGCAGTACTTC. This codes for CASRGLVTNEQYF. This sequence joins TRBV10-2 and TRBJ2-7; 8 bases map to TRBD2. Germline assignment: CDR1 WSHSY and CDR2 SAAADI. The trim removed 8 bases at V and 5 bases at J, leaving 8 bases unmatched. The length of the CDR3 is 13 residues.

The chain links TRBV4-1 to TRBJ1-3; D possibly corresponds to TRBD1 (6 bases). CDR3 size: 15 residues. CDR1 and CDR2 from the germline V gene are MGHRA and YSYEKL. Between the trimmed V and J ends, which lost 1 base and 2 bases, there was a span of 9 bases. This CDR3 is CASSQANRAGNTIYF. The DNA for the CDR3 is TGCGCCAGCAGCCAAGCTAACAGGGCTGGAAACACCATATATTTT.

The chain recombines TRBV5-5 with TRBJ1-1; unclear D gene. The CDR3 sequence is 17 residues long. V was pared by 5 bases and J by 0 bases, with 20 bases between. In germline, CDR1 is SGHKS, CDR2 YYEKEE (reference sequence). CDR3 loop: CASSYGGVLRMNTEAFF. The CDR3 bases are TGTGCCAGCAGTTATGGTGGTGTGCTTCGTATGAACACTGAAGCTTTCTTT.

This sequence joins TRBV30 and TRBJ2-2, with 10 bases that match TRBD2. After removal of 2 bases from V and 7 bases from J, the junction contained 7 bases not matched to a gene. This CDR3 region has 15 residues. CDR1 and CDR2 (germline): GTSNPN, SVGIG (reference sequence). CDR3: CAWSTSGKFIGELFF. CDR3 coding DNA: TGTGCCTGGAGTACTAGCGGGAAATTTATCGGGGAGCTGTTTTTT.

This chain uses TRBV10-3 with TRBJ1-2; D might be TRBD1 (6 bases). The CDR3 has 16 residues. Looked up from germline, CDR1 is ENHRY and CDR2 is SYGVKD. Trimming took off 4 bases at V and 0 bases at J, with 15 bases between the two ends. CDR3 sequence (DNA): TGTGCCATCAGTGTTCCCTCGGACAGTACTAACTATGGCTACACCTTC. Its translation: CAISVPSDSTNYGYTF.

The chain recombines TRBV3-1 (or the pseudogene TRBV3-2) with TRBJ1-3, with 7 positions matching TRBD1. The CDR3 consists of 20 residues. The trim removed 0 bases at V and 1 base at J, leaving 15 bases unmatched. Looked up from germline, CDR1 is LGHDT and CDR2 is YNNKEL (reference sequence). The CDR3 sequence: CASSQDLFDRVSLSGNTIYF. In nucleotides, the CDR3 is TGTGCCAGCAGCCAAGATCTCTTCGACAGGGTATCACTTTCTGGAAACACCATATATTTT.

The gene calls are TRBV7-3 and TRBJ2-5; 11 bases align to TRBD2. Germline lookup yields CDR1 SGHTA and CDR2 FQGTGA. V shed 4 bases and J 2 bases; nucleotides not matched to a gene: 3. CDR3 length equals 15 residues. The chain's CDR3 is CASSSSGGTQETQYF. CDR3 DNA: TGTGCCAGCAGCTCTAGCGGGGGGACTCAAGAGACCCAGTACTTC.

For this clone: Additional DNA sequences in this sample encode the identical CDR3. The V call is TRBV29-1, the J call TRBJ1-1; tentatively, D is TRBD1 (6 bases). CDR1 SQVTM and CDR2 ANQGSEA come from the germline V gene. The CDR3 has 13 residues. With 4 bases removed from V and 0 bases from J, the gap between germline ends came to 9 bases. In DNA, the CDR3 is TGCAGCGTTGGAACAGGGTTGAACACTGAAGCTTTCTTT. As protein: CSVGTGLNTEAFF.

The chain recombines TRBV11-2 with TRBJ2-4; TRBD2 aligns across 11 bases. Trimming took 3 bases from V and 0 from J; bases not matched to a gene: 7. Germline V lookup: CDR1 SGHAT, CDR2 FQNNGV. The CDR3 is made up of 18 amino acids. The CDR3, as DNA: TGTGCCAGCAGCTTGGGTGCCCTAGCGGGGGGAGCCAAAAACATTCAGTACTTC. Translating it yields CASSLGALAGGAKNIQYF. Variable domain in full (rest from reference TRBV11-2 and TRBJ2-4): EAGVAQSPRYKIIEKRQSVAFWCNPISGHATLYWYQQILGQGPKLLIQFQNNGVVDDSQLPKDRFSAERLKGVDSTLKIQPAKLEDSAVYLCASSLGALAGGAKNIQYFGAGTRLSVL.

V usage is TRBV11-1 and J usage is TRBJ1-1; D gene uncertain. The CDR3 sequence is 13 residues long. CDR1 and CDR2 (germline): SGHAT, FQDESV (reference sequence). Trimming took off 7 bases at V and 1 base at J, with 10 bases between the two ends. The CDR3 DNA follows: TGTGCCAGCACAGGACGGCGGAACACTGAAGCTTTCTTT. Translating gives CASTGRRNTEAFF.